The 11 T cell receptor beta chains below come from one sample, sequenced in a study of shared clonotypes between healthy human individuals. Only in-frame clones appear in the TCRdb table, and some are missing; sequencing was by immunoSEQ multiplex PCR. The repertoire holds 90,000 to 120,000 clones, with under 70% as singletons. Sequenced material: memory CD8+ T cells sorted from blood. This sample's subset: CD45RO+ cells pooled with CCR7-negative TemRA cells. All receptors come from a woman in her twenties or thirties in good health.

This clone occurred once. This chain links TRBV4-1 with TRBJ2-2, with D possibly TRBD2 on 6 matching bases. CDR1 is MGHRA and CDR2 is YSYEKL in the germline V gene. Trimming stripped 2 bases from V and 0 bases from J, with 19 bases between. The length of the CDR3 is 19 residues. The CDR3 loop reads CASSQLFPAGPANTGELFF. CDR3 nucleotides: TGCGCCAGCAGCCAACTATTTCCAGCGGGCCCGGCGAACACCGGGGAGCTGTTTTTT.

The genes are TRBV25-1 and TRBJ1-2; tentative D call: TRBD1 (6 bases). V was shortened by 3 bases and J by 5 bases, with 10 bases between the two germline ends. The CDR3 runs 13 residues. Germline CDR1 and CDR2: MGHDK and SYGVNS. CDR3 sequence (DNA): TGTGCCAGCAGTGACGGGGGCGGGTATGGCTACACCTTC. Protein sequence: CASSDGGGYGYTF.

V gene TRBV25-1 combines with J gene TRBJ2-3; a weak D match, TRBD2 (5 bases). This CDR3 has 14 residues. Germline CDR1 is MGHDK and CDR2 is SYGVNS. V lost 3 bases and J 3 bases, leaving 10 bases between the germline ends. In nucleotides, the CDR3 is TGTGCCAGCAGTGATGGATGGAGGACAGATACGCAGTATTTT. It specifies CASSDGWRTDTQYF.

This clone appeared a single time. CDR3 sequence reads: CASSVGAWTSGTETQYF. The CDR3 DNA reads TGTGCCAGCAGCGTAGGAGCTTGGACTAGCGGGACAGAGACCCAGTACTTC. The chain couples TRBV9 to TRBJ2-5, with 12 bases aligning to TRBD2. The V gene's germline CDR1 is SGDLS and CDR2 YYNGEE. CDR3 length: 17 residues. Germline trimming cut 0 bases from V and 4 bases from J; bases unmatched to any gene: 7.

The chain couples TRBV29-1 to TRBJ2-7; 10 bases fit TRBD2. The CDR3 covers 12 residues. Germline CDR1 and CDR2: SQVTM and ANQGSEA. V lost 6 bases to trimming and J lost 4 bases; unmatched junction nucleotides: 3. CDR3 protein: CSVGTSEYEQYF. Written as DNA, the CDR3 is TGCAGCGTGGGGACTAGCGAGTACGAGCAGTACTTC.

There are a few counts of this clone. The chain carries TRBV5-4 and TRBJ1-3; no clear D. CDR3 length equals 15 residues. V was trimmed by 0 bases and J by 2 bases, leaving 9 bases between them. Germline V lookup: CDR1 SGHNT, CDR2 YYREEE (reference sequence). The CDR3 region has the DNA TGTGCCAGCAGCTTGGTCCCAGACGCTGGAAACACCATATATTTT. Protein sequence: CASSLVPDAGNTIYF.

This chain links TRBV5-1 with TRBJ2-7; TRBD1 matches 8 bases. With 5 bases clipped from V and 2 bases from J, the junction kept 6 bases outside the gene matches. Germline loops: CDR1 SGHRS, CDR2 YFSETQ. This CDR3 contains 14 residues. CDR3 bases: TGCGCCAGCAGTCCCGGGACAGGCACCTACGAGCAGTACTTC. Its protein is CASSPGTGTYEQYF.

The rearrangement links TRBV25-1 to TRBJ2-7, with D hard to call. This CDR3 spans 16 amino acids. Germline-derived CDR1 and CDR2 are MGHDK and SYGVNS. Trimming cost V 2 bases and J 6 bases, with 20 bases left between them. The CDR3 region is CASSEERRLPDPEQYF. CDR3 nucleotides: TGTGCCAGCAGTGAAGAGCGACGGCTTCCAGACCCCGAGCAGTACTTC.

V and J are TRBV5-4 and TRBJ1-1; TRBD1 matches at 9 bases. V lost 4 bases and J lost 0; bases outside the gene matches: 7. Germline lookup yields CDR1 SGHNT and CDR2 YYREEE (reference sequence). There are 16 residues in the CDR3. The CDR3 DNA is TGTGCCAGCAGCATCGACAGGGGGGCCCTGAACACTGAAGCTTTCTTT. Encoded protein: CASSIDRGALNTEAFF.

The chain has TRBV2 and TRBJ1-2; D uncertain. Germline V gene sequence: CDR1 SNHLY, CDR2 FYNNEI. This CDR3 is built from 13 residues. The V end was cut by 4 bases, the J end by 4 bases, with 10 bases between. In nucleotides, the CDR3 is TGTGCCAGCAGTGGGTTTGGGATCTATGGCTACACCTTC. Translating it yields CASSGFGIYGYTF.

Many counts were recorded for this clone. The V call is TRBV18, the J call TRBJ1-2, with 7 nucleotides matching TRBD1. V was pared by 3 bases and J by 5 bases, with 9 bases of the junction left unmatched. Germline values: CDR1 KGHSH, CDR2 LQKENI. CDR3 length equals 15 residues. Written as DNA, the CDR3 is TGTGCCAGCTCACCGGAGGGGGCCTTCTGGTATGGCTACACCTTC. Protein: CASSPEGAFWYGYTF.